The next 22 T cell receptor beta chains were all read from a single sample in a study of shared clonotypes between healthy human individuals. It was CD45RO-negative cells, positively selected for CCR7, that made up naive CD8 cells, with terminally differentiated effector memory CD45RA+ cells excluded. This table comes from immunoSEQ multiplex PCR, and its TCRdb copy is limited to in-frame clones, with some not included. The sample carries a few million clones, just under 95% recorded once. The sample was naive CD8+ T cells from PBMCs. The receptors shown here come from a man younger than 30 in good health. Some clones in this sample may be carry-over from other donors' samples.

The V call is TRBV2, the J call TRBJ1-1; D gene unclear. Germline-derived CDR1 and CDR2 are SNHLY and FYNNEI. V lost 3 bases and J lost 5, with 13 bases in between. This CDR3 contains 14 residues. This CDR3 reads CASSDSKGRTEAFF. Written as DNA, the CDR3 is TGTGCCAGCAGTGATTCGAAGGGAAGGACTGAAGCTTTCTTT.

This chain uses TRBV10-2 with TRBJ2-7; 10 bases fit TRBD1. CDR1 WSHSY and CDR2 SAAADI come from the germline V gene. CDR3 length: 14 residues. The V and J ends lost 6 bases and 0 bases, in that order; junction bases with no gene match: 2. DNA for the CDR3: TGCGCCAGCAGGGACAGGGGGTACTCCTACGAGCAGTACTTC. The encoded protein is CASRDRGYSYEQYF.

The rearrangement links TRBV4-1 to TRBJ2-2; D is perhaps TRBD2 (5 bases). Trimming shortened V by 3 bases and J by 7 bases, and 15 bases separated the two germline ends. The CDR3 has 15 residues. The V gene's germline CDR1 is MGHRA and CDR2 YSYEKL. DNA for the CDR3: TGCGCCAGCAGCCAGTGGAGGACGGGCTACGGGGAGCTGTTTTTT. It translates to CASSQWRTGYGELFF.

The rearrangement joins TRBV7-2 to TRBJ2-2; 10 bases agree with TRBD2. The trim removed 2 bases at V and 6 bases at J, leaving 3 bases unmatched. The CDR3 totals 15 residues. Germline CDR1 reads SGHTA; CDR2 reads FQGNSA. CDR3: CASSLTSGVPGELFF. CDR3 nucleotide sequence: TGTGCCAGCAGCTTAACTAGCGGGGTCCCCGGGGAGCTGTTTTTT.

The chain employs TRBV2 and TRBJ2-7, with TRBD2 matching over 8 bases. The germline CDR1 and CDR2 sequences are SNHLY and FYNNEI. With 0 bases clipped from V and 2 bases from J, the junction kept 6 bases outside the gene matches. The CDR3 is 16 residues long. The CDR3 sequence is CASSEAPTSVPYEQYF. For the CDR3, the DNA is TGTGCCAGCAGTGAAGCCCCGACTAGCGTACCCTACGAGCAGTACTTC. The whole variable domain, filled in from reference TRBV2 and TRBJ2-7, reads EPEVTQTPSHQVTQMGQEVILRCVPISNHLYFYWYRQILGQKVEFLVSFYNNEISEKSEIFDDQFSVERPDGSNFTLKIRSTKLEDSAMYFCASSEAPTSVPYEQYFGPGTRLTVT.

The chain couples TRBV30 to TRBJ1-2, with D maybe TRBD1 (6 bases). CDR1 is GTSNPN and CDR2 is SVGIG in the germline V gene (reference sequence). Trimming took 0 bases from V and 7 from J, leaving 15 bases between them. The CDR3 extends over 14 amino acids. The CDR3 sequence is CAWSVGGALSGYTF. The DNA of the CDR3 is TGTGCCTGGAGTGTGGGGGGCGCGCTCAGTGGCTACACCTTC.

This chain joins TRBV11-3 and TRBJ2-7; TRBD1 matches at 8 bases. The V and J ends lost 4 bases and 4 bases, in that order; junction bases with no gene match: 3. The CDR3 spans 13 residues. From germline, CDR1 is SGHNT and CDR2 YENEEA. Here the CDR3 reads CASSSRQGYEQYF. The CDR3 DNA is TGTGCCAGCAGCTCCCGACAGGGGTACGAGCAGTACTTC.

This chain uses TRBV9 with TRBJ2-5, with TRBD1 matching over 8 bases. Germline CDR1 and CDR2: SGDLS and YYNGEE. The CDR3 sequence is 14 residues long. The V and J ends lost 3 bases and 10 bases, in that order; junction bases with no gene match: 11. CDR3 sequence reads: CASSAADRAKDQYF. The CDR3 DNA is TGTGCCAGCAGCGCCGCGGACAGGGCGAAGGACCAGTACTTC.

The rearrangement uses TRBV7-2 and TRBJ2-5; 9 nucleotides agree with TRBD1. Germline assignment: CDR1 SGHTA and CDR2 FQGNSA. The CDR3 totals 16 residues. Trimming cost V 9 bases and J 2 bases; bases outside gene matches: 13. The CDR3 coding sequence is TGTGCCAGTTTGCGGGGGACAGGGTCTATGCAAGAGACCCAGTACTTC. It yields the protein CASLRGTGSMQETQYF.

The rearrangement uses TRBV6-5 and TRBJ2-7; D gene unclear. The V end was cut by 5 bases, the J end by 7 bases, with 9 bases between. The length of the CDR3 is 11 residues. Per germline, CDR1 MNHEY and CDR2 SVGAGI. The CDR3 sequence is CASSLGQEQYF. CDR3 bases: TGTGCCAGCAGTCTCGGTCAGGAGCAGTACTTC.

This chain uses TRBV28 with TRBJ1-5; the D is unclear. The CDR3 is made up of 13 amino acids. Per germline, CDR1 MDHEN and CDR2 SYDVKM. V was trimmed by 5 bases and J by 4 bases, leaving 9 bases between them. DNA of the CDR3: TGTGCCAGCAGTGGACGAGGGAATCAGCCCCAGCATTTT. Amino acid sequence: CASSGRGNQPQHF.

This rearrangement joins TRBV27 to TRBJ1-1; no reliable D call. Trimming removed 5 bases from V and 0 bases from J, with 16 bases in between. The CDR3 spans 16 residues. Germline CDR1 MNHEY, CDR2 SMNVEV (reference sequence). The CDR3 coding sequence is TGTGCCAGCAGTCCCTCTATGGGGAACATGAACACTGAAGCTTTCTTT. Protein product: CASSPSMGNMNTEAFF.

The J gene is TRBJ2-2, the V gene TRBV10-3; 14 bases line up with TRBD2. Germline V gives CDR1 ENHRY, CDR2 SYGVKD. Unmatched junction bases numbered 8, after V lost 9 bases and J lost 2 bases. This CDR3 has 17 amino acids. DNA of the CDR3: TGTGCCATATCCGGGACTAGCGGGAGAGGTAACACCGGGGAGCTGTTTTTT. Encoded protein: CAISGTSGRGNTGELFF.

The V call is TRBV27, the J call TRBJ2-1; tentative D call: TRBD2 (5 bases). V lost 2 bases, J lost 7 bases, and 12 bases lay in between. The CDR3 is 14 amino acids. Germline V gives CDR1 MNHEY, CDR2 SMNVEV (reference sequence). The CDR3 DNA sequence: TGTGCCAGCAGTTTAGGTAGACGGACTAATGAGCAGTTCTTC. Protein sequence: CASSLGRRTNEQFF.

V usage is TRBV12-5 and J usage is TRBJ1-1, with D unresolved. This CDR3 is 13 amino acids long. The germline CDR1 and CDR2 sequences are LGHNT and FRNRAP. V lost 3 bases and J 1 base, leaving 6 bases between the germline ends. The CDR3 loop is CASGLWGNTEAFF. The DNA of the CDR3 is TGTGCTAGTGGTTTATGGGGGAACACTGAAGCTTTCTTT.

CDR3 coding DNA: TGTGCCTGGAGGGACAGCAGGGGCTACGAGCAGTACTTC. It yields the protein CAWRDSRGYEQYF. The chain carries TRBV30 and TRBJ2-7; D is perhaps TRBD1 (6 bases). Trimming cost V 3 bases and J 3 bases, with 12 bases left between them. There are 13 residues in the CDR3. The V gene's germline CDR1 is GTSNPN and CDR2 SVGIG (reference sequence).

This CDR3 is CASSVGRGGLNEQFF. CDR3 coding DNA: TGTGCCAGCAGCGTCGGGCGGGGCGGGCTGAATGAGCAGTTCTTC. The chain is built from TRBV9 and TRBJ2-1; D is possibly TRBD2 (6 bases). The V end lost 2 bases, the J end lost 7 bases, and 16 bases lay between the germline ends. From germline, CDR1 is SGDLS and CDR2 YYNGEE. The CDR3 runs to 15 residues. The variable domain in full, with the rest retrieved from reference TRBV9 and TRBJ2-1, is DSGVTQTPKHLITATGQRVTLRCSPRSGDLSVYWYQQSLDQGLQFLIQYYNGEERAKGNILERFSAQQFPDLHSELNLSSLELGDSALYFCASSVGRGGLNEQFFGPGTRLTVL.

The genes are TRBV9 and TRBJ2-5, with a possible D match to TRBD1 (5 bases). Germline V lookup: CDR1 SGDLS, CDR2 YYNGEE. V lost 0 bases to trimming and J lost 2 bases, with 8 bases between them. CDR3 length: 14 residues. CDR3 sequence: CASSVVDTQETQYF. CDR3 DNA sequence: TGTGCCAGCAGCGTAGTGGACACACAAGAGACCCAGTACTTC. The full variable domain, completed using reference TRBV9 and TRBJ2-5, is DSGVTQTPKHLITATGQRVTLRCSPRSGDLSVYWYQQSLDQGLQFLIQYYNGEERAKGNILERFSAQQFPDLHSELNLSSLELGDSALYFCASSVVDTQETQYFGPGTRLLVL.

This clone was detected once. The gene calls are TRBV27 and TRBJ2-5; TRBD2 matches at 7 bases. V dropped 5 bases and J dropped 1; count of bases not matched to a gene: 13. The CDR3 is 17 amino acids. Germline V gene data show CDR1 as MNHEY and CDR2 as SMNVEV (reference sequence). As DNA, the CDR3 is TGTGCCAGCAGTCCACCCCGCGGACTAGTCGGCCAAGAGACCCAGTACTTC. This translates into CASSPPRGLVGQETQYF.

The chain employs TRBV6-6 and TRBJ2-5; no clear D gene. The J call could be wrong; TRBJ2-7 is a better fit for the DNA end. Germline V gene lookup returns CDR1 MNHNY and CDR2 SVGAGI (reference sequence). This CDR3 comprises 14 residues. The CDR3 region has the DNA TGTGCCAGCAGTTACTCCGACACGGGTTACGAGCAGTACTTC. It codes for CASSYSDTGYEQYF.

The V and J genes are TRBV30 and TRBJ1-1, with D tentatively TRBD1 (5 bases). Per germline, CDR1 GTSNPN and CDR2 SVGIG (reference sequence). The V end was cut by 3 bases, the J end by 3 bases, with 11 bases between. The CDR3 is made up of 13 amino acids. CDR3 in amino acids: CAWRAAGHTEAFF. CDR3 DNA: TGTGCCTGGAGGGCGGCGGGACACACTGAAGCTTTCTTT.

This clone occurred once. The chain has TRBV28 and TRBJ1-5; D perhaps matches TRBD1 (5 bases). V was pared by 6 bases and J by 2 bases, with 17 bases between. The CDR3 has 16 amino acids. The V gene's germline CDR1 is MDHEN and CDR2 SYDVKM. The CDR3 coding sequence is TGTGCCAGCAGCGGATGGGGGGGAGGGGGCAATCAGCCCCAGCATTTT. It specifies CASSGWGGGGNQPQHF.